The 10 T cell receptor beta chains reported below all come from one sample, sequenced in a study of blood T cell repertoires in COVID-19. Produced via immunoSEQ multiplex PCR; TCRdb's table is partial and in-frame only. The sample has some 150,000 clones, 75% to 90% seen once. The sample taken for sequencing was peripheral blood. The receptors stem from a woman aged 40 to 50 with acute or convalescent COVID-19.

V gene TRBV13 combines with J gene TRBJ1-6, with no clear D. V gave up 3 bases and J gave up 7 bases, with 19 bases separating them. Germline assignment: CDR1 PRHDT and CDR2 FYEKMQ (reference sequence). CDR3 length: 17 amino acids. The CDR3 DNA follows: TGTGCCAGCAGCTTTTTGTTCAATGGGGAGGGCAATTCACCCCTCCACTTT. Its protein is CASSFLFNGEGNSPLHF.

The rearrangement uses TRBV19 and TRBJ1-5, with D perhaps matching TRBD1 (5 bases). Germline loops: CDR1 LNHDA, CDR2 SQIVND (reference sequence). V was cut by 3 bases and J by 3 bases, with 15 bases left in between. CDR3 length equals 16 residues. The CDR3 is CASSISRDRLNQPQHF. The CDR3 nucleotides read TGTGCCAGTAGTATTAGCCGAGACAGACTCAATCAGCCCCAGCATTTT. Together with reference TRBV19 and TRBJ1-5, the CDR3 gives the full variable domain: DGGITQSPKYLFRKEGQNVTLSCEQNLNHDAMYWYRQDPGQGLRLIYYSQIVNDFQKGDIAEGYSVSREKKESFPLTVTSAQKNPTAFYLCASSISRDRLNQPQHFGDGTRLSIL.

This sequence joins TRBV29-1 and TRBJ1-2, with 9 bases fitting TRBD1. Unmatched junction bases numbered 8, after V lost 5 bases and J lost 4 bases. CDR1 and CDR2 from the germline V gene are SQVTM and ANQGSEA. The CDR3 consists of 14 residues. CDR3 amino acids: CSVMGGTGRYGYTF. The CDR3 DNA sequence: TGCAGCGTTATGGGAGGGACAGGGCGCTATGGCTACACCTTC.

The chain joins TRBV5-1 to TRBJ2-7, with 12 bases matching TRBD2. The CDR3 has 17 residues. With 3 bases clipped from V and 0 bases from J, the junction kept 7 bases outside the gene matches. From germline, CDR1 is SGHRS and CDR2 YFSETQ. This chain's CDR3 is CASSYRTSGASSYEQYF. CDR3 bases: TGCGCCAGCAGCTATCGGACTAGCGGGGCGAGCTCCTACGAGCAGTACTTC.

This clone was seen only once. The J gene is TRBJ2-3, the V gene TRBV5-1, with TRBD2 matching over 8 bases. Germline V CDR1 and CDR2: SGHRS, YFSETQ. V lost 5 bases and J lost 2; bases outside the gene matches: 10. The CDR3 has 16 residues. The CDR3 loop is CASRPPAGESTDTQYF. In DNA form, the CDR3 reads TGCGCCAGCAGGCCCCCAGCGGGGGAATCCACAGATACGCAGTATTTT.

Points on this clone: The junction does not match germline at one end; this may be a read error. J is TRBJ1-6 and V is TRBV10-3; D possibly corresponds to TRBD1 (5 bases). The CDR3 sequence is 16 residues long. Germline values: CDR1 ENHRY, CDR2 SYGVKD. The CDR3 bases are TGTGCCATCAGTGAGTCCGGCCAGGGAGGTGGTTCACCCCCCCACTTT. As protein: CAISESGQGGGSPPHF.

The chain has TRBV7-9 and TRBJ2-1; 7 bases line up with TRBD2. From germline, CDR1 is SEHNR and CDR2 FQNEAQ (reference sequence). V was clipped by 5 bases and J by 9 bases; unmatched bases: 7. The CDR3 covers 13 residues. The CDR3 bases are TGTGCCAGCAGCGCCACTAGCGTAGGTGAGCAGTTCTTC. Its translation is CASSATSVGEQFF.

This clone was counted once. This chain joins TRBV5-1 and TRBJ2-1; TRBD2 is a possible D gene (5 bases). The CDR3 spans 14 residues. Germline CDR1 and CDR2: SGHRS and YFSETQ. The V gene lost 0 bases and the J gene lost 10 bases, with 14 bases spanning the gap. The CDR3 nucleotides are TGCGCCAGCAGCTTGGATCGTGGGAGAGGAGAGCAGTTCTTC. As protein: CASSLDRGRGEQFF. Drawing the rest from reference TRBV5-1 and TRBJ2-1, the complete variable domain is KAGVTQTPRYLIKTRGQQVTLSCSPISGHRSVSWYQQTPGQGLQFLFEYFSETQRNKGNFPGRFSGRQFSNSRSEMNVSTLELGDSALYLCASSLDRGRGEQFFGPGTRLTVL.

The chain recombines TRBV2 with TRBJ1-6; 9 bases fit TRBD1. Germline-derived CDR1 and CDR2 are SNHLY and FYNNEI. V shed 8 bases, J shed 13 bases, and the junction held 12 bases outside the gene matches. This CDR3 is built from 14 residues. CDR3 sequence: CASEPGQGVSPLHF. CDR3 nucleotide sequence: TGTGCCAGCGAACCGGGACAGGGTGTTTCCCCCCTCCACTTT.

The gene calls are TRBV12-5 and TRBJ2-7; D may be TRBD2 (6 bases). Germline CDR1 and CDR2: LGHNT and FRNRAP. V was pared by 6 bases and J by 6 bases, with 15 bases between. The CDR3 spans 13 residues. CDR3 coding DNA: TGTGCTAGTGGGGAAAGTAGCGGAGCCGAGCAGTACTTC. The encoded protein is CASGESSGAEQYF.